These 10 T cell receptor beta chains share one sample of origin, sequenced in a study of cytomegalovirus exposure and HLA in healthy donors. PCR used 60 Vbeta primers and 13 Jbeta primers. TCRdb's table, derived via immunoSEQ multiplex PCR, lists solely in-frame clones and lacks some. The table lists some 200,000 clones. Sequencing was performed on PBMCs. These receptors came from a young woman in good health and CMV-seropositive.

V usage is TRBV5-6 and J usage is TRBJ2-5, with D possibly matching TRBD1 (6 bases). This CDR3 contains 15 residues. CDR1 and CDR2 (germline): SGHDT, YYEEEE. The V end lost 6 bases, the J end lost 3 bases, and 18 bases lay between the germline ends. DNA of the CDR3: TGTGCCAGCACCCGGCGGAGCAGGGGAGAAGAGACCCAGTACTTC. Encoded protein: CASTRRSRGEETQYF.

The chain recombines TRBV6-4 with TRBJ1-4; perhaps TRBD1 as D (5 bases). In germline, CDR1 is MRHNA, CDR2 SNTAGT. Between the trimmed V and J ends, which lost 2 bases and 3 bases, there was a span of 10 bases. The CDR3 contains 15 residues. DNA of the CDR3: TGTGCCAGCAGTGACGATGGGGCGGCTAATGAAAAACTGTTTTTT. Translation gives CASSDDGAANEKLFF.

The chain joins TRBV30 to TRBJ1-3, with 10 bases aligning to TRBD1. V gave up 2 bases and J gave up 0 bases; unmatched junction bases: 1. The germline V gene has CDR1 GTSNPN and CDR2 SVGIG (reference sequence). CDR3 length: 15 amino acids. The CDR3 sequence: CAWSWDRGSGNTIYF. Here the CDR3 DNA reads TGTGCCTGGAGTTGGGACAGGGGCTCTGGAAACACCATATATTTT.

This sequence joins TRBV7-6 and TRBJ1-1, with D maybe TRBD1 (6 bases). Germline V gene lookup returns CDR1 SGHVS and CDR2 FNYEAQ. The CDR3 runs 13 residues. V was pared by 5 bases and J by 10 bases, with 17 bases between. The CDR3 spells CASSRPGTFGAFF. The CDR3 DNA reads TGTGCCAGCAGCCGTCCCGGGACATTTGGAGCTTTCTTT.

The V and J genes are TRBV7-2 and TRBJ2-4, with D perhaps TRBD2 (6 bases). V lost 5 bases and J lost 1, with 15 bases in between. The CDR3 is 16 amino acids. Germline CDR1 reads SGHTA; CDR2 reads FQGNSA. The CDR3 DNA reads TGTGCCAGCAGCCATCCCCGGGAGTCGGCCAAAAACATTCAGTACTTC. Its translation: CASSHPRESAKNIQYF.

CDR3 DNA sequence: TGCGCCAGCAGCTTAACAGGGGCTAGCACAGATACGCAGTATTTT. It codes for CASSLTGASTDTQYF. V gene TRBV5-1 combines with J gene TRBJ2-3, with 7 bases lining up with TRBD1. The CDR3 has 15 amino acids. After removal of 2 bases from V and 0 bases from J, the junction contained 3 bases not matched to a gene. Per the germline V gene, CDR1 is SGHRS and CDR2 is YFSETQ.

This chain connects TRBV14 to TRBJ2-7; TRBD1 matches at 9 bases. Per the germline V gene, CDR1 is SGHDN and CDR2 is FVKESK. The CDR3 loop spans 16 amino acids. Trimming at V came to 2 bases and at J to 2 bases, leaving 7 bases not matched to a gene. The CDR3 DNA reads as TGTGCCAGCAGCCAACTTGGGACAGGGTATACCTACGAGCAGTACTTC. As protein: CASSQLGTGYTYEQYF.

The chain has TRBV19 and TRBJ2-4; no definite D call. CDR3 size: 14 residues. CDR1 is LNHDA, CDR2 SQIVND, per germline (reference sequence). Trimming took off 1 base at V and 4 bases at J, with 8 bases between the two ends. CDR3: CASSIGVVKNIQYF. In DNA form, the CDR3 reads TGTGCCAGTAGTATAGGCGTGGTAAAAAACATTCAGTACTTC. Based on the CDR3 plus reference TRBV19 and TRBJ2-4, the full variable domain is DGGITQSPKYLFRKEGQNVTLSCEQNLNHDAMYWYRQDPGQGLRLIYYSQIVNDFQKGDIAEGYSVSREKKESFPLTVTSAQKNPTAFYLCASSIGVVKNIQYFGAGTRLSVL.

The chain is built from TRBV11-3 and TRBJ2-5, with D possibly being TRBD2 (5 bases). CDR3 length: 16 residues. V lost 1 base and J 2 bases, leaving 14 bases between the germline ends. Germline lookup yields CDR1 SGHNT and CDR2 YENEEA. CDR3 in DNA: TGTGCCAGCAGCTTAGGTCGAGGGATCGTACAAGAGACCCAGTACTTC. This encodes CASSLGRGIVQETQYF.

The J gene is TRBJ2-2, the V gene TRBV7-9, with a possible D match to TRBD2 (6 bases). Germline V gene data show CDR1 as SEHNR and CDR2 as FQNEAQ (reference sequence). The V end lost 4 bases, the J end lost 7 bases, and 16 bases lay between the germline ends. There are 15 residues in the CDR3. The CDR3 coding sequence is TGTGCCAGCAGCTCTTTCCGGGAGAAAAACGGGGAGCTGTTTTTT. It encodes CASSSFREKNGELFF. Full variable domain (missing parts from reference TRBV7-9 and TRBJ2-2): DTGVSQNPRHKITKRGQNVTFRCDPISEHNRLYWYRQTLGQGPEFLTYFQNEAQLEKSRLLSDRFSAERPKGSFSTLEIQRTEQGDSAMYLCASSSFREKNGELFFGEGSRLTVL.